Each of the 15 T cell receptor beta chains below was sequenced from the same sample in a study of neurological immune-mediated disorders. TCRdb reanalysed the 5' RACE reads using MiXCR and keeps one entry per CDR3 protein. The data hold some 60,000 distinct CDR3 sequences, with about 10% observed a single time. Time point of the sample: longitudinal time-point 2. The sequenced material came from PBMCs. These receptors came from a man aged 25-40 years in good health.

This clonotype was seen ten or more times. This chain connects TRBV29-1 to TRBJ2-7; 7 bases fit TRBD1. With 1 base clipped from V and 1 base from J, the junction kept 4 bases outside the gene matches. This CDR3 has 14 amino acids. From germline, CDR1 is SQVTM and CDR2 ANQGSEA. In DNA, the CDR3 is TGCAGCGTTGAAGGACAGGGCGCTTCCTACGAGCAGTACTTC. It yields the protein CSVEGQGASYEQYF.

This clonotype has at least ten counts. The gene calls are TRBV7-3 and TRBJ2-2; D unresolved. There are 16 residues in the CDR3. Trimming cost V 2 bases and J 0 bases, with 10 bases left between them. Germline-derived CDR1 and CDR2 are SGHTA and FQGTGA. The CDR3 coding sequence is TGTGCCAGCAGCTTAGAAGCAGCCGCGAACACCGGGGAGCTGTTTTTT. The encoded protein is CASSLEAAANTGELFF.

This clonotype was observed at least ten times. The J gene is TRBJ1-4, the V gene TRBV3-1; D may be TRBD1 (5 bases). Trimming left V 2 bases short and J 8 bases short, with 18 bases between. This CDR3 is built from 16 residues. Germline lookup yields CDR1 LGHDT and CDR2 YNNKEL (reference sequence). CDR3 sequence reads: CASSQSLSGYEEKLFF. The DNA for the CDR3 is TGTGCCAGCAGCCAATCTCTGTCAGGGTACGAAGAAAAACTGTTTTTT.

This clonotype was seen repeatedly, ten times or more. The chain combines TRBV20-1 with TRBJ2-1; 9 bases map to TRBD2. V gave up 1 base and J gave up 4 bases; unmatched junction bases: 2. CDR1 and CDR2 (germline): DFQATT, SNEGSKA (reference sequence). The CDR3 runs 14 residues. The CDR3 nucleotides are TGCAGTGCTAGAGGGACTAGCGAGTACAATGAGCAGTTCTTC. This sequence encodes CSARGTSEYNEQFF.

This clonotype was counted many times. V usage is TRBV15 and J usage is TRBJ2-2; 7 bases map to TRBD1. Germline assignment: CDR1 LNHNV and CDR2 YYDKDF (reference sequence). There are 14 residues in the CDR3. The V and J ends lost 1 base and 8 bases, in that order; junction bases with no gene match: 4. The CDR3 region has the DNA TGTGCCACCAGCAGAGGACAGGGCGTGGGGGAGCTGTTTTTT. It codes for CATSRGQGVGELFF.

Ten or more counts support this clonotype. The chain uses TRBV20-1 and TRBJ2-3, with D maybe TRBD2 (6 bases). Trimming stripped 1 base from V and 1 base from J, with 12 bases between. Germline V gives CDR1 DFQATT, CDR2 SNEGSKA (reference sequence). The length of the CDR3 is 15 residues. The CDR3 here is CSARVWGEGTDTQYF. The CDR3 region has the DNA TGCAGTGCTAGAGTGTGGGGGGAGGGCACAGATACGCAGTATTTT.

This clonotype has ten or more counts. The chain is built from TRBV28 and TRBJ2-1; 14 bases align to TRBD2. The CDR3 covers 16 residues. Germline loops: CDR1 MDHEN, CDR2 SYDVKM. The ends lost 6 bases at V and 7 bases at J; junction bases unmatched: 8. CDR3 in DNA: TGTGCCAGCAGAGCCGGGACTAGCGGGAGCAAAAATGAGCAGTTCTTC. Amino acid sequence: CASRAGTSGSKNEQFF.

This sequence joins TRBV10-3 and TRBJ2-5; 7 bases are a match to TRBD2. There are 16 residues in the CDR3. Germline CDR1 reads ENHRY; CDR2 reads SYGVKD. The V and J ends lost 0 bases and 11 bases, in that order; junction bases with no gene match: 15. The CDR3 nucleotides read TGTGCCATCAGTGAGTCAGGCGGGAGAGTTGGAAATGAGCAGTACTTC. Protein product: CAISESGGRVGNEQYF.

This clonotype appeared many times. The CDR3 nucleotides read TGTGCCAGCAGCTTAGAGGGTAGAAGGGGCTACGAGCAGTACTTC. Translating gives CASSLEGRRGYEQYF. V gene TRBV7-9 combines with J gene TRBJ2-7; a weak D match, TRBD1 (5 bases). In germline, CDR1 is SEHNR, CDR2 FQNEAQ (reference sequence). The CDR3 is 15 residues long. With 1 base removed from V and 3 bases from J, the gap between germline ends came to 13 bases.

This clonotype was seen ten or more times. The rearrangement links TRBV5-1 to TRBJ2-3, with D perhaps assigned TRBD1 or TRBD2 (5 bases each). CDR3 length equals 15 residues. Per germline, CDR1 SGHRS and CDR2 YFSETQ. V was pared by 4 bases and J by 1 base, with 13 bases between. CDR3 bases: TGCGCCAGCAGCGCCCGGGACCGACGCACAGATACGCAGTATTTT. Amino acid sequence: CASSARDRRTDTQYF.

Many counts were recorded for this clonotype. The V and J genes are TRBV20-1 and TRBJ1-1, with no clear D. The V gene's germline CDR1 is DFQATT and CDR2 SNEGSKA (reference sequence). The CDR3 loop spans 13 amino acids. The V end lost 3 bases, the J end lost 2 bases, and 10 bases lay between the germline ends. DNA of the CDR3: TGCAGTGCTAGTTCCAGTTTCAACACTGAAGCTTTCTTT. Translating it yields CSASSSFNTEAFF.

This clonotype was detected only a few times. The rearrangement uses TRBV5-5 and TRBJ2-5; TRBD2 is a possible D gene (7 bases). V was trimmed by 0 bases and J by 2 bases, leaving 8 bases between them. The CDR3 has 14 residues. Germline CDR1 and CDR2: SGHKS and YYEKEE (reference sequence). The CDR3 sequence: CASSLEGGQETQYF. For the CDR3, the DNA is TGTGCCAGCAGCTTGGAGGGGGGGCAAGAGACCCAGTACTTC.

This clonotype was counted many times. Here the CDR3 reads CATGEPPYEQYF. The CDR3 DNA sequence: TGTGCCACGGGGGAGCCCCCCTACGAGCAGTACTTC. The chain has TRBV6-5 and TRBJ2-7; D perhaps matches TRBD2 (6 bases). This CDR3 comprises 12 residues. Trimming took off 10 bases at V and 2 bases at J, with 12 bases between the two ends. The germline V gene has CDR1 MNHEY and CDR2 SVGAGI.

At least ten counts were recorded for this clonotype. This chain links TRBV5-1 with TRBJ1-5, with D unclear. This CDR3 is built from 13 residues. Trimming removed 0 bases at V and 7 bases at J, with 8 bases between. Per the germline V gene, CDR1 is SGHRS and CDR2 is YFSETQ. As DNA, the CDR3 is TGCGCCAGCAGCTTGGCCTCGGGACAGCCCCAGCATTTT. Translating gives CASSLASGQPQHF.

This clonotype occurred many times. The chain couples TRBV7-6 to TRBJ2-7; TRBD2 agrees at 7 bases. Germline V gene sequence: CDR1 SGHVS, CDR2 FNYEAQ. The CDR3 is made up of 14 amino acids. The ends lost 2 bases at V and 5 bases at J; junction bases unmatched: 6. The CDR3: CASSLRLAVDEQYF. The CDR3, as DNA: TGTGCCAGCAGCTTACGCCTAGCGGTCGACGAGCAGTACTTC. Combining the CDR3 with reference TRBV7-6 and TRBJ2-7 gives the whole variable domain GAGVSQSPRYKVTKRGQDVALRCDPISGHVSLYWYRQALGQGPEFLTYFNYEAQQDKSGLPNDRFSAERPEGSISTLTIQRTEQRDSAMYRCASSLRLAVDEQYFGPGTRLTVT.